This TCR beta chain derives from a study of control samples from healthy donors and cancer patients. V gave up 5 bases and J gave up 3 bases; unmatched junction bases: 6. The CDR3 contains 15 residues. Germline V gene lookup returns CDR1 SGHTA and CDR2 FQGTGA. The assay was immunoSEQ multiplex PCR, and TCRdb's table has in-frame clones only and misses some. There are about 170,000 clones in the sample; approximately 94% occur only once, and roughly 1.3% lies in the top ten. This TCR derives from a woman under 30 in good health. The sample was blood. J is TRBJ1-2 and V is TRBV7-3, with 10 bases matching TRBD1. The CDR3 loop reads CASSPGGQGYYGYTF. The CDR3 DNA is TGTGCCAGCAGCCCGGGGGGACAGGGGTACTATGGCTACACCTTC.